The clone carrying this T cell receptor (beta chain) was found a few times. Per the germline V gene, CDR1 is MGHRA and CDR2 is YSYEKL. V was shortened by 2 bases and J by 4 bases, with 11 bases between the two germline ends. The CDR3 is made up of 14 amino acids. The data were obtained in a study of T cell responses to AZD1222 COVID-19 vaccine. Some clones are missing from TCRdb's copy, which holds only in-frame ones; the method was immunoSEQ multiplex PCR. This sample has 70,000 to 80,000 clones, with roughly 85% found just once. The chain is built from TRBV4-1 and TRBJ1-2; a weak D match, TRBD1 (5 bases). The source is an adult in good health. The sequences come from peripheral blood, collected on day 0 of AZD1222 vaccination. The CDR3 region has the DNA TGCGCCAGCAGCCAATTGGGAAGGGGCTATGGCTACACCTTC. Translating gives CASSQLGRGYGYTF.